The 19 T cell receptor beta chains below come from one sample, sequenced in a study of PD-1 blockade in mismatch repair-deficient tumors. Data came from immunoSEQ multiplex PCR; TCRdb stores just in-frame clones and leaves some out. This sample carries under 95,000 clones, about 82% of them seen once, and the ten largest clones take approximately 5.1%. The source material was peripheral blood, sampled 44 weeks after starting pembrolizumab. All receptors come from an adult with mismatch repair-deficient cancer.

V gene TRBV27 combines with J gene TRBJ2-3; D unclear. Trimming removed 3 bases from V and 13 bases from J, with 11 bases in between. Per germline, CDR1 MNHEY and CDR2 SMNVEV (reference sequence). This CDR3 contains 11 residues. The CDR3 reads CASSFGLNEYF. Written as DNA, the CDR3 is TGTGCCAGCAGTTTTGGTCTCAACGAGTATTTT.

The chain carries TRBV5-4 and TRBJ2-1, with 7 bases that match TRBD2. Germline V CDR1 and CDR2: SGHNT, YYREEE (reference sequence). The V segment lost 0 bases and the J segment 5 bases; nucleotides outside the gene matches: 14. The length of the CDR3 is 18 residues. CDR3 sequence (DNA): TGTGCCAGCAGCTTGGGGGGGAGGGCCTTATATGGGAACAATGAGCAGTTCTTC. It is translated as CASSLGGRALYGNNEQFF. Drawing the rest from reference TRBV5-4 and TRBJ2-1, the complete variable domain is ETGVTQSPTHLIKTRGQQVTLRCSSQSGHNTVSWYQQALGQGPQFIFQYYREEENGRGNFPPRFSGLQFPNYSSELNVNALELDDSALYLCASSLGGRALYGNNEQFFGPGTRLTVL.

By sample share, this clone is large (0.1 to 1%). V is TRBV27 and J is TRBJ1-5, with D uncertain. CDR1 is MNHEY, CDR2 SMNVEV, per germline (reference sequence). Trimming took 6 bases from V and 0 from J, leaving 9 bases between them. The CDR3 consists of 14 residues. This chain's CDR3 is CASRAQSSNQPQHF. CDR3 coding DNA: TGTGCCAGCAGGGCCCAGAGTAGCAATCAGCCCCAGCATTTT.

The chain has TRBV19 and TRBJ2-3; D may be TRBD2 (6 bases). V was trimmed by 3 bases and J by 0 bases, leaving 16 bases between them. The CDR3 length is 17 residues. The germline CDR1 and CDR2 sequences are LNHDA and SQIVND (reference sequence). CDR3 sequence reads: CASSIWAAGTSTDTQYF. DNA for the CDR3: TGTGCCAGTAGTATTTGGGCAGCCGGGACTAGCACAGATACGCAGTATTTT.

The chain recombines TRBV5-1 with TRBJ1-3; weak D call: TRBD1 (5 bases). The CDR3 is 14 residues long. V was clipped by 5 bases and J by 3 bases, with 12 bases between them. CDR1 and CDR2 (germline): SGHRS, YFSETQ. The CDR3 reads CASSPQGYGNTIYF. The DNA of the CDR3 is TGCGCCAGCAGTCCCCAGGGATATGGAAACACCATATATTTT.

V is TRBV27 and J is TRBJ1-4; D gene unclear. CDR1 and CDR2 (germline): MNHEY, SMNVEV (reference sequence). The length of the CDR3 is 13 residues. Trimming removed 0 bases from V and 5 bases from J, with 4 bases in between. CDR3 region: CASSLSQNEKLFF. CDR3 DNA sequence: TGTGCCAGCAGTTTATCACAAAATGAAAAACTGTTTTTT.

The V call is TRBV5-1, the J call TRBJ1-1; TRBD1 agrees at 10 bases. The CDR3 extends over 15 amino acids. The germline gives CDR1 SGHRS, CDR2 YFSETQ. V lost 4 bases and J lost 0; bases outside the gene matches: 3. This CDR3 is CASSPGQGLNTEAFF. CDR3 DNA sequence: TGCGCCAGCAGCCCGGGACAGGGGTTGAACACTGAAGCTTTCTTT.

This clone has only one observation. V gene TRBV9 combines with J gene TRBJ1-1; weak D call: TRBD1 (6 bases). The CDR3 length is 14 residues. Trimming removed 4 bases at V and 4 bases at J, with 14 bases between. Germline CDR1 reads SGDLS; CDR2 reads YYNGEE. The CDR3 here is CASSSRQASTEAFF. The CDR3 nucleotides read TGTGCCAGCAGCTCTCGACAGGCGAGCACTGAAGCTTTCTTT. The whole variable domain, filled in from reference TRBV9 and TRBJ1-1, reads DSGVTQTPKHLITATGQRVTLRCSPRSGDLSVYWYQQSLDQGLQFLIQYYNGEERAKGNILERFSAQQFPDLHSELNLSSLELGDSALYFCASSSRQASTEAFFGQGTRLTVV.

The CDR3 region is CASSLFRSGYTF. The CDR3, as DNA: TGTGCCAGCAGCTTGTTCCGGAGTGGCTACACCTTC. The gene calls are TRBV5-4 and TRBJ1-2; D gene uncertain. Germline CDR1 and CDR2: SGHNT and YYREEE (reference sequence). This CDR3 is built from 12 residues. The V end lost 1 base, the J end lost 7 bases, and 8 bases lay between the germline ends. Full variable domain (missing parts from reference TRBV5-4 and TRBJ1-2): ETGVTQSPTHLIKTRGQQVTLRCSSQSGHNTVSWYQQALGQGPQFIFQYYREEENGRGNFPPRFSGLQFPNYSSELNVNALELDDSALYLCASSLFRSGYTFGSGTRLTVV.

The V call is TRBV9, the J call TRBJ2-3; no definite D call. The ends were cut back, 1 base at V and 5 bases at J, with 17 bases in the middle. CDR3 length: 16 amino acids. The germline CDR1 and CDR2 sequences are SGDLS and YYNGEE. CDR3 DNA: TGTGCCAGCAGCGTACGTACGTCGCCCCCCGGAGATACGCAGTATTTT. Amino acid sequence: CASSVRTSPPGDTQYF.

The V gene is TRBV28, the J gene TRBJ1-1; tentatively, D is TRBD1 (5 bases). The CDR3 has 15 amino acids. The germline V gene encodes CDR1 MDHEN and CDR2 SYDVKM. Trimming removed 4 bases from V and 0 bases from J, with 12 bases in between. CDR3 in DNA: TGTGCCAGCAGTTCCCCCCGGGGGTTGAACACTGAAGCTTTCTTT. This sequence encodes CASSSPRGLNTEAFF.

J is TRBJ1-1 and V is TRBV10-2; 8 bases are a match to TRBD1. From germline, CDR1 is WSHSY and CDR2 SAAADI. The V and J ends lost 10 bases and 4 bases, in that order; junction bases with no gene match: 8. The CDR3 spans 13 residues. CDR3 nucleotide sequence: TGCGCCACGGCACGACAGGGGCGCACTGAAGCTTTCTTT. This sequence encodes CATARQGRTEAFF.

The rearrangement uses TRBV6-6 and TRBJ1-2, with 12 bases fitting TRBD1. V trimming: 5 bases; J trimming: 2 bases; junction bases outside the gene matches: 6. The CDR3 spans 16 residues. Germline V CDR1 and CDR2: MNHNY, SVGAGI (reference sequence). CDR3: CASSVSGQGANYGYTF. In DNA, the CDR3 is TGTGCCAGCAGTGTATCGGGACAGGGGGCGAACTATGGCTACACCTTC.

The J gene is TRBJ1-4, the V gene TRBV28; the match to TRBD1 covers 8 bases. V gave up 5 bases and J gave up 4 bases; unmatched junction bases: 6. The CDR3 length is 15 residues. Germline values: CDR1 MDHEN, CDR2 SYDVKM. The CDR3 nucleotides are TGTGCCAGCAGTGGGACAGGAGACTATAATGAAAAACTGTTTTTT. It encodes CASSGTGDYNEKLFF. The full variable domain, its missing parts supplied by reference TRBV28 and TRBJ1-4, is DVKVTQSSRYLVKRTGEKVFLECVQDMDHENMFWYRQDPGLGLRLIYFSYDVKMKEKGDIPEGYSVSREKKERFSLILESASTNQTSMYLCASSGTGDYNEKLFFGSGTQLSVL.

The chain is built from TRBV7-3 and TRBJ1-2; 8 nucleotides line up with TRBD1. Germline values: CDR1 SGHTA, CDR2 FQGTGA. The CDR3 totals 18 residues. The J segment lost 6 bases and the V segment lost 2 bases, leaving 17 bases of the junction unmatched. The CDR3 nucleotides are TGTGCCAGCAGCTTAGAGGCTCAGGGGGCCCCGTCTAGCGATGGCTACACCTTC. Its protein is CASSLEAQGAPSSDGYTF.

The chain couples TRBV7-8 to TRBJ2-3, with TRBD2 matching 10 bases. Trimming took 5 bases from V and 2 from J; bases not matched to a gene: 7. From germline, CDR1 is SGHVS and CDR2 FQNEAQ. This CDR3 is built from 16 residues. The DNA of the CDR3 is TGTGCCAGCAGCCCCCGGACTAGCGGAGTCACAGATACGCAGTATTTT. Amino acids: CASSPRTSGVTDTQYF.

The V call is TRBV10-3, the J call TRBJ2-7; D possibly corresponds to TRBD1 (6 bases). V lost 4 bases, J lost 4 bases, and 11 bases lay in between. Germline V gene lookup returns CDR1 ENHRY and CDR2 SYGVKD. This CDR3 has 13 amino acids. In DNA form, the CDR3 reads TGTGCCATCAGTGGAATACAGGGTTACGAGCAGTACTTC. It translates to CAISGIQGYEQYF.

The V and J genes are TRBV7-2 and TRBJ2-5; the D gene is possibly TRBD2 (6 bases). With 7 bases removed from V and 5 bases from J, the gap between germline ends came to 17 bases. This CDR3 has 14 amino acids. Germline lookup yields CDR1 SGHTA and CDR2 FQGNSA. The CDR3 loop reads CASTRPGDLETQYF. In nucleotides, the CDR3 is TGTGCCAGCACCCGTCCCGGGGACTTGGAGACCCAGTACTTC.

The chain combines TRBV9 with TRBJ1-1; 7 nucleotides align to TRBD1. The J segment lost 5 bases and the V segment lost 4 bases, leaving 8 bases of the junction unmatched. This CDR3 region has 14 residues. Germline V gene data show CDR1 as SGDLS and CDR2 as YYNGEE. CDR3 DNA sequence: TGTGCCAGCAGCTCACAGACAGGGCGGACTGAAGCTTTCTTT. Translating gives CASSSQTGRTEAFF.